This T cell receptor beta chain is drawn from a study of OX40 agonist ivuxolimab in advanced cancers. Some clones are missing from TCRdb's copy, which holds only in-frame ones; the method was immunoSEQ multiplex PCR. The sample shows about 80,000 clones, around 93% of them seen only once. Losses at the gene ends were 4 bases for V and 2 bases for J; bases not matched to a gene: 10. This CDR3 is built from 17 residues. Germline CDR1 reads MGHRA; CDR2 reads YSYEKL. Study-wide results and limits: Normalized T-cell clonal expansion was also low in some nonresponders.

As to this clone: What it binds is unknown.

Specimen: CD4+ or CD8+ T cells sorted from blood, collected in a trial of the OX40 agonist ivuxolimab. This TCR came from an adult with an advanced solid tumor such as melanoma, head and neck, liver or kidney cancer. The rearrangement links TRBV4-1 to TRBJ2-1, with TRBD1 matching over 8 bases. CDR3 sequence: CASSRRQGPGPYNEQFF. DNA for the CDR3: TGCGCCAGCAGCCGCAGACAGGGGCCAGGCCCCTACAATGAGCAGTTCTTC.